What follows describes a single T cell receptor beta chain. This clone was counted once. No antigen is known for it. Base qualities are not recorded, but no much larger clone differs from it by a single base. The data are from a study of OX40 agonist ivuxolimab in advanced cancers. As for the study more broadly: Ivuxolimab was an agonistic, fully human IgG2 monoclonal antibody directed against OX40 (CD134), a costimulatory receptor. Partial responses occurred in three dose-escalation patients, of whom one had hepatocellular carcinoma and two had cutaneous melanoma. Intravenous ivuxolimab was administered to patients every 2 weeks at six dose levels: 0.01, 0.1, 0.3, 1.5, 3 and 10 mg/kg. The point of sequencing TCRbeta in the periphery was to test whether ivuxolimab changed TCR sequence diversity and drove clonal T-cell expansion. A male proportion of approximately 83% and a mean age of about 60 years, ranging from about 20 to 80, were recorded for the dose-escalation cohort. Of the roughly 53 patients in dose escalation, around 20 had hepatocellular carcinoma, approximately 15 had melanoma, 9 had renal cell carcinoma and 9 had head and neck cancer. The paper covers the monotherapy dose-escalation part of the phase I ivuxolimab trial, which included N ≈ 50 patients. Prior anti-PD-1, anti-PD-L1 or anti-CTLA-4 therapy was permitted, and 40% of dose-escalation patients had received checkpoint inhibitors.

Patients with a history of autoimmune disease or receiving systemic immunosuppression were excluded from the trial. Peripheral blood for TCR sequencing was drawn from every dose cohort at baseline, at cycle 4 day 1 and at cycle 7 day 1. Samples came from an open-label, multicenter, first-in-human phase I dose-escalation trial of ivuxolimab. Adults with locally advanced or metastatic head and neck squamous cell, hepatocellular, melanoma or renal cell carcinoma were enrolled in the trial. Before TCR sequencing, CD4+ and CD8+ T cells were separately sorted from peripheral blood. What the authors observed across the whole study: Low levels of normalized T-cell clonal expansion were also seen in some nonresponding patients. After ivuxolimab, expanded clones were on average more numerous among CD8+ T cells than among CD4+ T cells. Partial responders in the 0.1-3.0 mg/kg groups had among the lowest normalized peripheral clonal expansion, especially among CD8+ T cells. Antigen specificity was not determined for the clonally expanded peripheral T cells. At doses of 0.1 to 3.0 mg/kg, clonal expansion of both CD4+ and CD8+ blood T cells was observed from baseline to week 6.

From the cysteine up to the phenylalanine, the CDR3 has a length of 12 residues. CDR3 DNA is the only sequence kept; it has 36 bases, read in frame from the first base. Looking up the germline V gene yields CDR1 SQVTM and CDR2 ANQGSEA. A distance of 11 bases separates the germline ends of V and J, which lose 7 bases and 2 bases respectively. For sequencing of the TCRbeta CDR3 region, genomic DNA was extracted from the sorted cells. The immunoSEQ Assay was used to sequence the TCRbeta CDR3 regions. As stored in TCRdb, this immuneACCESS dataset retains in-frame rearrangements with V and J assigned. A fraction of the clones does not appear; measured against another copy, unresolved V genes explain less than half of the discrepancy, and the remainder lacks a known reason. In all, the sample holds roughly 60,000 clones, and around 84% of those were seen once. 2.5% to 3.5% of the sample is in the top ten clones.

The receptor was isolated from an adult with an advanced solid tumor such as melanoma, head and neck, liver or kidney cancer. The chain employs TRBV29-1 and TRBJ2-5; no D segment can be confidently identified. The sample was CD4+ or CD8+ T cells sorted from blood, taken in a trial of the OX40 agonist ivuxolimab. DNA sequence: TGCAGCGCCTCACTCGATCAAGAGACCCAGTACTTC. It is translated as CSASLDQETQYF. Beyond the CDR3, the reference TRBV29-1 and TRBJ2-5 genes provide the residues; the full variable domain reads: SAVISQKPSRDICQRGTSLTIQCQVDSQVTMMFWYRQQPGQSLTLIATANQGSEATYESGFVIDKFPISRPNLTFSTLTVSNMSPEDSSIYLCSASLDQETQYFGPGTRLLVL.